This note documents a single T cell receptor (beta chain) sequence. What it binds is unknown. The record originates from a study of cytomegalovirus exposure and HLA in healthy donors. Study details: Early on, a data release was issued that held about 85 million unique TCRs from HLA-typed donors.

V was pared by 3 bases and J by 8 bases, with 9 bases between. The CDR3 loop spans 12 amino acids. Germline V lookup: CDR1 SGHDT, CDR2 YYEEEE. The PCR made use of 60 Vbeta and 13 Jbeta primers. TCRdb's copy holds only in-frame clones and misses some; the assay was immunoSEQ multiplex PCR. The sample includes 140,000 to 150,000 clones, approximately 84% of them seen just once. General observations from the study: The Asian-associated ancestry cluster reportedly had fewer N-insertions than the approximately 700-donor mean in a later analysis. The authors later found most CMV-associated TCR beta chains appeared HLA-restricted. Sequencing had likely introduced a cluster of highly shared sequence variants as an artifact.

V gene TRBV5-6 combines with J gene TRBJ2-1, with D possibly matching TRBD1 (6 bases). This TCR derives from a woman aged 55 to 70 in good health and CMV-seropositive. Specimen: PBMCs. Written as DNA, the CDR3 is TGTGCCAGCAGCTCACAGGGCTATGAGCAGTTCTTC. This encodes CASSSQGYEQFF.